The sequence of this T cell receptor (beta chain) was determined in a study of cytomegalovirus exposure and HLA in healthy donors. PCR employed 60 Vbeta and 13 Jbeta primers. Only in-frame clones appear in the TCRdb table, and some are missing; sequencing was by immunoSEQ multiplex PCR. The sample lists just over 25,000 clones, around 64% occurring once. The germline V gene encodes CDR1 LGHNA and CDR2 YNFKEQ. V was pared by 0 bases and J by 3 bases, with 0 bases of the junction left unmatched. CDR3 size: 15 residues. The chain combines TRBV4-2 with TRBJ2-7, with 12 bases that match TRBD2. This clonotype was sampled from a woman between 45 and 60 years old in good health and CMV-seronegative. The sequenced sample consisted of PBMCs. CDR3 nucleotide sequence: TGTGCCAGCAGCCAAGAGACTAGCGGGAGCTACGAGCAGTACTTC. This gives the protein CASSQETSGSYEQYF.